This TCR beta chain was captured in a study of T cells in Graves' hyperthyroidism and ophthalmopathy (dated by TCRdb to the late 2010s). Study-wide context: Peripheral blood was collected at initial diagnosis, before any treatment. To identify distinguishing TCR V-J signatures, a discovery cohort of around 100 patients was used, comprising 40 to 45 with Graves' ophthalmopathy and 55 to 65 with stable Graves' hyperthyroidism. An independent validation cohort of under 20 hyperthyroidism patients and some 15 patients who later progressed to ophthalmopathy tested prospective prediction of ophthalmopathy. The 100 discovery patients were randomly split 7:3 into training and test sets. Thyroid tissue and blood T-cell repertoires from roughly 6 Graves' hyperthyroidism patients were also compared in the study. Once sampling was done, hyperthyroidism patients were given methimazole at a starting dose of 30 mg daily, whereas ophthalmopathy patients were given high-dose intravenous methylprednisolone. TCR Vbeta CDR3 sequencing of fewer than 150 peripheral blood samples (43 ophthalmopathy, roughly 74 hyperthyroidism and roughly 17 progressor patients) is reported in the paper. The study at large found these results: Sample size was not statistically predetermined, and blinding of investigators to group allocation was not performed. Most expanded thyroid clonotypes (frequency above 0.001) were also detected in blood, a finding suggesting that blood repertoires may reflect thyroid immune responses. In validation, progression to ophthalmopathy was predicted by the model with 70.59% sensitivity and around 76% specificity, a median of roughly 6.4 months before onset. In cross-validation, a model built on a 13 V-J signature told ophthalmopathy apart from stable hyperthyroidism with just under 90% sensitivity and approximately 84% specificity, and in testing the same model reached 80%/75%.

Taken from the germline V gene, the CDR1 and CDR2 loops are LGHNA and YNFKEQ. The CDR3 numbers 15 residues from cysteine through phenylalanine. Solely the CDR3 DNA is kept, with 45 bases framed from the first base. V and J lose 0 bases and 5 bases, and a span of 13 bases separates them. In the ophthalmopathy patients, disease was moderately to severely active, with a Clinical Activity Score of 3 or more, a NOSPECS grade of 4 or more, and a duration of less than 3 months. Exclusion was applied to patients with uncontrolled infections, other autoimmune diseases, pregnancy or lactation. Diagnoses were based on clinical symptoms, serum thyroxine and TRAb, thyroid ultrasound and orbital computed tomography. Ficoll-Paque density gradient centrifugation was used to isolate PBMCs from around 10 ml of fresh peripheral blood. Total RNA was extracted using Trizol reagent, and RNA quality was assessed on an Agilent 2100 Bioanalyzer.

This clonotype has a count of ten or more. This receptor's antigen is unknown. No base qualities exist here, and no much larger clone lies one base off it. Amplification of TCR beta CDR3 regions was carried out from RNA transcripts. A first-round RT-PCR of the TCR CDR3 used the HTBI primer set with the Qiagen OneStep RT-PCR kit. Libraries were constructed in a second round of multiplex PCR, after which size selection and purification were performed. Libraries were sequenced paired-end with 100 bp reads on an Illumina HiSeq2000. As for how the authors treated the data: SOAPnuke was used to process the raw data, throwing out any read that contained adapters or uncalled bases, had a mean Phred below 15, or lacked an exact constant-primer or identifier match. High-quality paired reads were merged using COPE v1.2.5, and each unique nucleotide sequence was defined as a clonotype. MiTCR v1.1 was used to align clonotypes to the IMGT TRBV, TRBD and TRBJ reference segments. The analysis included only V-J combinations with a frequency above 0.0001, which together covered 99% to 99.2% of the repertoires. A TCS score was defined as the ratio of F50 (clonal expansion) to E x V (chaos), with BLOSUM62-based TCRdist applied between CDR3 peptides within each V-J. Welch's t-statistics and random forest reduced 514 V-J features to 13, which were used in a naive Bayes classifier (R e1071). Thyroid-blood repertoire similarity was quantified with the Morisita-Horn index. The public sequencing data were trimmed at Q25 with fastp and processed into clonotypes with MiXCR by TCRdb, which kept only in-frame beta chains. Merged by CDR3 protein, the rows form single entries marked with the most common genes and DNA. TCRdb's processing, not the authors' own work, is the source of the V and J calls. This sample holds more than 500,000 distinct CDR3 sequences; roughly 14% were observed only once. Clones ranked in the top ten supply about 4.5% of the sample.

Sequenced: blood. Recombination connected TRBV4-2 to TRBJ2-5; too little of a D gene remains to name it. The source is a woman in her 40s with Graves' ophthalmopathy. The CDR3 region has the sequence CASSQDESPVETQYF. The nucleotide sequence reads as follows: TGTGCCAGCAGCCAAGATGAAAGTCCTGTGGAGACCCAGTACTTC.